This TCR beta chain was profiled in a study of regulatory T cells in long-lasting Graves disease. This CDR3 spans 15 amino acids. The V and J ends lost 7 bases and 11 bases, in that order; junction bases with no gene match: 16. In building TCR beta libraries, iRepertoire HTBI primers were used together with Arm-PCR of CDR3 regions. One entry per CDR3 protein results from TCRdb running MiXCR on the multiplex PCR reads. The repertoire holds 350,000 to 450,000 distinct CDR3 sequences, with approximately 23% as singletons. Stated time point: persistent/refractory GD, antithyroid drugs over 5 years with positive TRAb. Generation of the TCR library employed RNA extracted from PBMCs. Patient provenance is recorded as an endocrinology department in Xi'an, China. This clonotype was observed a handful of times.

This receptor was obtained from a woman in her thirties or forties with Graves disease. The starting material was peripheral blood mononuclear cells (PBMCs), obtained when the disease was refractory, from a patient treated with antithyroid drugs. The V and J genes are TRBV12-3 or TRBV12-4 and TRBJ2-1, with 8 bases lining up with TRBD2. CDR3 region: CASNTRGSGNSKQFF. The CDR3 nucleotides are TGTGCCAGCAACACGAGGGGTAGCGGGAATTCAAAGCAGTTCTTC.